This T cell receptor (beta chain) was recorded in a study of cytomegalovirus exposure and HLA in healthy donors. Study-level results: 87-base-pair reads could not separate some V segments, including TRBV6-2 and TRBV6-3. The dataset shows that most TCR sequences were rare, while some public TCRs occurred in many donors.

In regard to this clone: The target antigen is unknown.

CDR1 and CDR2 (germline): MNHNS, SASEGT. Trimming at V came to 7 bases and at J to 7 bases, leaving 11 bases not matched to a gene. The CDR3 runs 15 residues. Both 60 Vbeta primers and 13 Jbeta primers went into the PCR. The data were produced by immunoSEQ multiplex PCR, yet TCRdb's version contains in-frame clones alone and is incomplete. This repertoire includes 60,000 to 65,000 clones. The chain employs TRBV6-1 and TRBJ2-3; TRBD2 matches at 10 bases. The receptor was isolated from a woman under 30 in good health and CMV-seronegative. Sequences were obtained from PBMCs. CDR3 loop: CASTSSSGGVNTQYF. CDR3 sequence (DNA): TGTGCCAGCACCTCCTCAAGCGGGGGGGTAAATACGCAGTATTTT.